Below, one T cell receptor beta chain is given with its context. Its target is not known. A much larger clone lies one base from this, so it may be a read error. The test was conducted at deep level. Sequencing was performed with immunoSEQ multiplex PCR; in TCRdb, only in-frame clones are kept and a portion is missing. Of about 1 million clones in the sample, approximately 76% were seen once. This specimen comes from a study of shared clonotypes between healthy human individuals. Looking at the study overall: Donors were a couple of women and a few men aged 18 to 49. Study-wide points: Naive subsets generally had larger estimated richness than memory subsets.

Germline V lookup: CDR1 SNHLY, CDR2 FYNNEI. V was shortened by 3 bases and J by 10 bases, with 4 bases between the two germline ends. This CDR3 contains 11 residues. CD4+ cell separation produced CD45RA+ naive and CD45RA-negative memory subsets. This clonotype was obtained from a man younger than 35 in good health. This chain joins TRBV2 and TRBJ1-6; the D is unclear. The sequenced sample was memory CD4+ T cells sorted from blood. As for subset: CD45RA-negative fraction. The CDR3 DNA reads TGTGCCAGCAGTGACGGCTCACCCCTCCACTTT. It yields the protein CASSDGSPLHF.